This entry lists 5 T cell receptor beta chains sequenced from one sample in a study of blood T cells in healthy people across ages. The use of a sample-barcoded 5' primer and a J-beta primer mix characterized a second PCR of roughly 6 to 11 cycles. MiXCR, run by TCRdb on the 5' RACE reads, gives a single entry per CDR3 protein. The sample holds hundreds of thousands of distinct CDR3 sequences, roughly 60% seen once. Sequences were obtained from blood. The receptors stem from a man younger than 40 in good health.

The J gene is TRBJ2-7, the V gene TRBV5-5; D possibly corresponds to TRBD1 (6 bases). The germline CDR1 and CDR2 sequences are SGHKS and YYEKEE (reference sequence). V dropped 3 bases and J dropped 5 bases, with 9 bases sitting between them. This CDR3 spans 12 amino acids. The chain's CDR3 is CASSSYRDEQYF. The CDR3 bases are TGTGCCAGCAGCTCGTACAGGGACGAGCAGTACTTC. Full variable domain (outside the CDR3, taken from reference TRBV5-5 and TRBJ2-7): DAGVTQSPTHLIKTRGQQVTLRCSPISGHKSVSWYQQVLGQGPQFIFQYYEKEERGRGNFPDRFSARQFPNYSSELNVNALLLGDSALYLCASSSYRDEQYFGPGTRLTVT.

The CDR3 bases are TGCAGCGTAGTAGGTGCCTGCGAGCAGTACTTC. Its protein is CSVVGACEQYF. J is TRBJ2-7 and V is TRBV29-1; D unclear. The CDR3 is 11 residues long. The V end was cut by 6 bases, the J end by 6 bases, with 12 bases between. Germline values: CDR1 SQVTM, CDR2 ANQGSEA.

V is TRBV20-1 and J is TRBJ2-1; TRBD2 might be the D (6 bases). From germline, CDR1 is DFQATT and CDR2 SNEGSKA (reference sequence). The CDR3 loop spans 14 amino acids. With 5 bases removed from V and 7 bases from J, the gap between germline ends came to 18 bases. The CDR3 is CSALRAGRGNEQFF. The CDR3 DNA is TGCAGTGCTCTTAGAGCGGGCCGGGGGAATGAGCAGTTCTTC.

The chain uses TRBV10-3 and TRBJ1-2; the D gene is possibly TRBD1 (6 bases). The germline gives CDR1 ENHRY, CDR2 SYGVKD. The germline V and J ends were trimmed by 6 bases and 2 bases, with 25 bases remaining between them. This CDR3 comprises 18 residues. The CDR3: CAISEEDRNRGENYGYTF. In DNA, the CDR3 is TGTGCCATCAGCGAAGAGGACAGAAACCGCGGGGAAAACTATGGCTACACCTTC.

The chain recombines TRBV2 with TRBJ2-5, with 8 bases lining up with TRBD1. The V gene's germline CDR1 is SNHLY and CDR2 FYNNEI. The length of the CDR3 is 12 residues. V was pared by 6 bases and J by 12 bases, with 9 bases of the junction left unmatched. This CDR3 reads CASSARTGTEYF. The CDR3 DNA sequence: TGTGCCAGCAGCGCTCGGACAGGGACGGAGTACTTC.